The clone carrying this TCR beta chain was detected once. The data are from a study of blood T cell repertoires in COVID-19. Study background: Spain, Italy and the United States supplied samples that represented acute and convalescent COVID-19. PBMCs, B-cell-depleted T cells, or T cells provided the cDNA or gDNA that made up the material.

As processed by the authors: By means of reference gene primer amplification, nucleated cell counts were estimated. TCRdb's copy holds only in-frame clones and misses some; the assay was immunoSEQ multiplex PCR. V, J and clone size reflect that table, while D and trimming were determined from the DNA. In the table there are over 150,000 clones, over 65% of which are singletons. CDR1 and CDR2 (germline): SGHRS, YFSETQ. V lost 0 bases to trimming and J lost 3 bases, with 12 bases between them. This CDR3 is built from 16 residues. The TCR was taken from an older man with acute or convalescent COVID-19. Sequencing used peripheral blood. V is TRBV5-1 and J is TRBJ2-2, with D possibly matching TRBD2 (6 bases). The CDR3 DNA is TGCGCCAGCAGCTTGGAATCGGGGGACTACACCGGGGAGCTGTTTTTT. It is translated as CASSLESGDYTGELFF.